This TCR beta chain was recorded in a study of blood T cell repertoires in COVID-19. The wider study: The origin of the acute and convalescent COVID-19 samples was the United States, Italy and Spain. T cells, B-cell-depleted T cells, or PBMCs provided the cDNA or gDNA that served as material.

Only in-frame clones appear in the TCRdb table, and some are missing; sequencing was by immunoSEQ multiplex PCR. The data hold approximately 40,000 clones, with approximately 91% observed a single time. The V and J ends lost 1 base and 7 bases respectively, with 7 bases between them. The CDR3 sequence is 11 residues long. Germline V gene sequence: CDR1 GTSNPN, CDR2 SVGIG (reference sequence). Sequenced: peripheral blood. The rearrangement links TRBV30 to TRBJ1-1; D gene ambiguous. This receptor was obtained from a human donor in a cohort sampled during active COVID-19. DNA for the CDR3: TGTGCCTGGAGTGGGCGGTTTGAAGCTTTCTTT. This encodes CAWSGRFEAFF.